Listed here are 27 T cell receptor beta chains from one sample, sequenced in a study of T cell clonality in common variable immunodeficiency. The method was immunoSEQ multiplex PCR; TCRdb's version includes in-frame clones alone and lacks a portion of them. The sample shows over 40,000 clones, none of them appearing just once. Material for sequencing was peripheral blood mononuclear cells. These receptors came from a person aged 18 to 75 in good health.

Concerning this clone: An end of the junction differs from the germline gene, which may be a read error. Read coverage stops 3 residues before the CDR3 terminus; the germline J gene supplies the remainder. This sample includes further DNA sequences coding for the same CDR3. This chain joins TRBV13 and TRBJ1-3; D may be TRBD1 (5 bases). The CDR3 totals 17 residues. Looked up from germline, CDR1 is PRHDT and CDR2 is FYEKMQ (reference sequence). Partial CDR3 DNA: TGTGCCAGCAGCTTATGGTCCGGGGGGGGTGCTGGAAACACA. It specifies CASSLWSGGGAGNT. The whole CDR3 sequence reads CASSLWSGGGAGNTIYF.

Regarding this clone: The read terminates 3 residues ahead of where the CDR3 ends, so the germline J gene completes it. The identical CDR3 is also encoded by other nucleotide sequences in the sample. This sequence joins TRBV2 and TRBJ1-1; D may be TRBD1 (6 bases). The CDR3 has 13 amino acids. CDR1 and CDR2 (germline): SNHLY, FYNNEI. Here the CDR3 reads CASSLLDRVKAFF. The DNA read from the CDR3 is TGTGCCAGCAGCCTACTGGACAGAGTAAAA.

Regarding this clone: The read finishes 3 residues shy of the CDR3 end, and the germline J gene is used to complete it. This chain links TRBV5-5 with TRBJ1-4, with TRBD1 identical over 9 bases. The CDR3 runs 15 residues. Germline V lookup: CDR1 SGHKS, CDR2 YYEKEE (reference sequence). The DNA read from the CDR3 is TGTGCCAGCAGCAAGGGACAGGGACTTGGTTCACCA. It translates to CASSKGQGLGSP. The whole CDR3 region reads CASSKGQGLGSPLFF.

Ten or more counts support this clone. Coverage ceases 3 residues before the CDR3 finishes, and the germline J gene fills in the end. The J gene is TRBJ2-1, the V gene TRBV12-3 or TRBV12-4; 9 bases map to TRBD2. There are 13 residues in the CDR3. Unmatched junction bases numbered 6, after V lost 6 bases and J lost 9 bases. The CDR3: CASRGTSRGEQFF. CDR3 bases read: TGTGCCAGCAGAGGGACTAGCAGGGGTGAG.

This clone was seen ten or more times. The sequence runs out 3 residues before the end of the CDR3; the remainder is reconstructed from the germline J gene. The V and J genes are TRBV10-3 and TRBJ2-3, with D possibly matching TRBD2 (6 bases). Germline values: CDR1 ENHRY, CDR2 SYGVKD. The CDR3 has 18 amino acids. Incomplete CDR3 DNA: TGTGCCATCAGTGAGTGGGTAGGGACTCCCAGTGGGAAAGAGACG. Amino acid sequence: CAISEWVGTPSGKET. The whole CDR3 protein is CAISEWVGTPSGKETQYF.

This clone occurred many times. The read falls 3 residues short of the CDR3 end, and the missing part is taken from the germline J gene. The chain carries TRBV20-1 and TRBJ2-3, with TRBD2 identical over 15 bases. The CDR3 loop spans 15 amino acids. Trimming cost V 5 bases and J 4 bases; bases outside gene matches: 4. The germline CDR1 and CDR2 sequences are DFQATT and SNEGSKA (reference sequence). CDR3 residues: CSAFGLAGGSDTQYF. Partial CDR3 DNA: TGCAGTGCTTTTGGACTAGCGGGGGGGTCAGATACG.

This clone has at least ten counts. The DNA ends 3 residues before the CDR3 does, and the rest of the CDR3 is filled in from the germline J gene. The chain links TRBV6-4 to TRBJ2-1; TRBD2 matches 12 bases. The CDR3 is 15 residues long. The trim removed 2 bases at V and 4 bases at J, leaving 0 bases unmatched. CDR1 and CDR2 from the germline V gene are MRHNA and SNTAGT. The CDR3 DNA, read in part, is TGTGCCAGCAGTGACGGGACTAGCGGGTACAATGAG. Translation gives CASSDGTSGYNE. The entire CDR3 is CASSDGTSGYNEQFF.

This clone was seen many times. The read terminates 3 residues before the CDR3 end, so the remaining end is supplied by the germline J gene. This rearrangement joins TRBV4-2 to TRBJ2-5; D possibly corresponds to TRBD1 (5 bases). The CDR3 spans 17 residues. V shed 1 base and J shed 7 bases, with 22 bases lying between them. Looked up from germline, CDR1 is LGHNA and CDR2 is YNFKEQ. The chain's CDR3 is CASSQGIGQFDLGTQYF. The CDR3 DNA, read in part, is TGTGCCAGCAGCCAAGGGATTGGACAATTCGACCTAGGGACC.

This clone was seen ten or more times. The CDR3 end lies 3 residues beyond the end of the read and is filled in from the germline J gene. The chain has TRBV7-2 and TRBJ1-2; no definite D call. Trimming took off 3 bases at V and 7 bases at J, with 12 bases between the two ends. CDR1 is SGHTA and CDR2 is FQGNSA in the germline V gene. The CDR3 spans 13 residues. CDR3 DNA (partial): TGTGCCAGCAGCTTCGAGGGCAGAGGTGGC. It encodes CASSFEGRGG. The entire CDR3 reads CASSFEGRGGYTF.

This clone was picked up many times. The read comes to an end 3 residues before the CDR3 does, leaving the germline J gene to fill in the end. This chain connects TRBV28 to TRBJ2-1, with TRBD1 matching over 7 bases. Losses at the gene ends were 5 bases for V and 0 bases for J; bases not matched to a gene: 7. Germline assignment: CDR1 MDHEN and CDR2 SYDVKM. The CDR3 contains 16 residues. CDR3 amino acids: CASSPLQGYSYNEQFF. The covered CDR3 bases are TGTGCCAGCAGTCCTCTACAGGGGTACTCCTACAATGAG.

About this clone itself: The CDR3 is cut off 3 residues early in the read; its end comes from the germline J gene. This rearrangement joins TRBV30 to TRBJ2-3; TRBD2 might be the D (5 bases). The germline CDR1 and CDR2 sequences are GTSNPN and SVGIG (reference sequence). The CDR3 spans 13 residues. The CDR3 protein is CAWSPGLGQPQYF. The part of the CDR3 DNA that was read is TGTGCCTGGAGCCCGGGGTTGGGTCAGCCG.

Details on this clone: The read finishes 3 residues shy of the CDR3 end, and the germline J gene is used to complete it. The chain joins TRBV6-2 or TRBV6-3 to TRBJ2-4; D might be TRBD1 (5 bases). The CDR3 is made up of 13 amino acids. Germline lookup yields CDR1 MNHEY and CDR2 SVGEGT. The sequenced CDR3 bases are TGTGCCAGCAGTTATCCCAGGGTTTATGGT. Its translation: CASSYPRVYG. The entire CDR3 protein is CASSYPRVYGQYF.

This clone was detected ten times or more. This CDR3 is CASSQAGGAYEQYF. The part of the CDR3 DNA that was read is TGTGCCAGCTCTCAAGCGGGGGGGGCCTACGAG. This sequence joins TRBV18 and TRBJ2-7; TRBD2 aligns across 10 bases. The CDR3 extends 3 residues past the end of the read, so its final part is completed from the germline J gene. This CDR3 region has 14 residues. Trimming at V came to 6 bases and at J to 2 bases, leaving 4 bases not matched to a gene. Germline lookup yields CDR1 KGHSH and CDR2 LQKENI.

This clone was observed a few times. The junction departs from the called germline gene at one end, perhaps through a read error. Sequencing ends 3 residues short of the CDR3 end; the germline J gene provides the rest. This CDR3 is also generated by other DNA sequences in the sample. The rearrangement links TRBV19 to TRBJ1-1, with D possibly being TRBD1 (6 bases). The CDR3 has 14 residues. Germline CDR1 and CDR2: LNHDA and SQIVND (reference sequence). The sequenced part of the CDR3 DNA is TGTGCCAGTAGTATAGGGAGGGGGAACACTGAG. Its translation is CASSIGRGNTE. The entire CDR3 is CASSIGRGNTEAFF. The variable domain in full, completed from reference TRBV19 and TRBJ1-1, reads DGGITQSPKYLFRKEGQNVTLSCEQNLNHDAMYWYRQDPGQGLRLIYYSQIVNDFQKGDIAEGYSVSREKKESFPLTVTSAQKNPTAFYLCASSIGRGNTEAFFGQGTRLTVV.

In this sample, this clone turned up many times. The read gets to within 3 residues of the CDR3 end, and the germline J gene fills in the rest. The rearrangement uses TRBV5-4 and TRBJ1-2, with 8 bases identical to TRBD1. The CDR3 consists of 14 residues. The germline gives CDR1 SGHNT, CDR2 YYREEE (reference sequence). J gave up 7 bases and V 4 bases, and 9 bases lay outside the gene matches. The chain's CDR3 is CASSLDRVEGGYTF. Partial CDR3 DNA: TGTGCCAGCAGCCTGGACAGGGTGGAGGGTGGC. The full variable domain, its missing parts supplied by reference TRBV5-4 and TRBJ1-2, is ETGVTQSPTHLIKTRGQQVTLRCSSQSGHNTVSWYQQALGQGPQFIFQYYREEENGRGNFPPRFSGLQFPNYSSELNVNALELDDSALYLCASSLDRVEGGYTFGSGTRLTVV.

This clone came up many times. Sequencing ends 3 residues short of the CDR3 end; the germline J gene provides the rest. This rearrangement joins TRBV7-2 to TRBJ1-4; maybe TRBD1 (5 bases). The germline V gene has CDR1 SGHTA and CDR2 FQGNSA. CDR3 size: 15 residues. V dropped 5 bases and J dropped 0 bases, with 10 bases sitting between them. CDR3 DNA (partial): TGTGCCAGCAGCAAACAGGTCGCAACTAATGAAAAA. This gives the protein CASSKQVATNEK. The CDR3 as a whole reads CASSKQVATNEKLFF.

This clone came up many times. CDR3 DNA (partial): TGCAGTGCTAGAGATCCAGGGGACCACGAG. Its translation is CSARDPGDHE. The entire CDR3 protein reads CSARDPGDHEQYF. The rearrangement uses TRBV20-1 and TRBJ2-7, with a weak D call TRBD1 (6 bases). With the read ending 3 residues before the CDR3 end, the germline J gene is used to fill in that end. Germline CDR1 DFQATT, CDR2 SNEGSKA (reference sequence). The CDR3 has 13 residues. Trimming removed 0 bases at V and 5 bases at J, with 11 bases between.

This clone occurred many times. The CDR3 is cut off 3 residues early in the read; its end comes from the germline J gene. This chain uses TRBV29-1 with TRBJ2-2; maybe TRBD2 (5 bases). Per germline, CDR1 SQVTM and CDR2 ANQGSEA. The CDR3 has 15 residues. CDR3: CSARIWVLTNEKLFF. The covered CDR3 bases are TGCAGCGCCCGTATCTGGGTTTTGACTAATGAAAAG.

This clone was seen repeatedly, ten times or more. Read sequence stops 3 residues before the CDR3 end, and the germline J gene provides the missing end. This chain joins TRBV29-1 and TRBJ2-5; 9 bases are a match to TRBD2. This CDR3 region has 15 residues. Germline CDR1 and CDR2: SQVTM and ANQGSEA. V lost 7 bases and J lost 4; bases outside the gene matches: 13. The CDR3 bases that were read are TGCAGCGGATTCCGGCGGGGGGGCCGGGGAGAGACC. This translates into CSGFRRGGRGET. The full CDR3 reads CSGFRRGGRGETQYF.

This clone was detected ten times or more. The CDR3 end lies 3 residues beyond the end of the read and is filled in from the germline J gene. The chain joins TRBV20-1 to TRBJ2-3; D gene ambiguous. The CDR3 consists of 15 residues. V was pared by 1 base and J by 0 bases, with 11 bases between. Germline CDR1 DFQATT, CDR2 SNEGSKA (reference sequence). The CDR3 sequence is CSARASTPSTDTQYF. Partial CDR3 DNA: TGCAGTGCTAGAGCCTCGACACCTAGCACAGATACG.

This clone occurred a few times. The sequenced CDR3 bases are TGTGCCAGCAGGACTAGCGGGGGGCCATCAGATACG. As protein: CASRTSGGPSDT. The full-length CDR3 reads as CASRTSGGPSDTQYF. The gene calls are TRBV6-2 or TRBV6-3 and TRBJ2-3; TRBD2 matches at 13 bases. The observed sequence ends 3 residues before the CDR3 terminus, with the missing tail filled in from the germline J gene. CDR1 is MNHEY and CDR2 is SVGEGT in the germline V gene. The CDR3 spans 15 residues. J gave up 4 bases and V 6 bases, and 4 bases lay outside the gene matches.

This clone was detected ten times or more. The CDR3 end lies 3 residues beyond the end of the read and is filled in from the germline J gene. The gene calls are TRBV2 and TRBJ2-5, with 8 bases aligning to TRBD2. Germline CDR1 SNHLY, CDR2 FYNNEI. V trimming: 3 bases; J trimming: 4 bases; junction bases outside the gene matches: 10. CDR3 size: 16 residues. CDR3 bases read: TGTGCCAGCAGTGAGTCGGGGGGGCTTTCCGGAGAGACC. Translation gives CASSESGGLSGET. The CDR3, in full, reads CASSESGGLSGETQYF.

In this sample, this clone turned up a few times. The read ends 3 residues early relative to the CDR3; the germline J gene fills the gap. The V and J genes are TRBV11-2 and TRBJ2-7; D might be TRBD1 (6 bases). Germline V gene lookup returns CDR1 SGHAT and CDR2 FQNNGV. The CDR3 is 14 residues long. V was trimmed by 0 bases and J by 4 bases, leaving 10 bases between them. The CDR3 sequence: CASSLEVGAYEQYF. CDR3 DNA (partial): TGTGCCAGCAGCTTAGAAGTGGGGGCTTACGAG.

This clone was seen many times. CDR3 DNA (partial): TGCGCCAGCAGCCTAGACTCGTCCCCTGGAAACACC. Protein product: CASSLDSSPGNT. The whole CDR3 region reads CASSLDSSPGNTIYF. The rearrangement uses TRBV4-1 and TRBJ1-3; D is unresolved. The read falls 3 residues short of the CDR3 end, and the missing part is taken from the germline J gene. V was cut by 4 bases and J by 2 bases, with 12 bases left in between. This CDR3 has 15 amino acids. The germline CDR1 and CDR2 sequences are MGHRA and YSYEKL.

This clone was observed many times. The read gets to within 3 residues of the CDR3 end, and the germline J gene fills in the rest. The gene calls are TRBV29-1 and TRBJ1-5; 9 bases fit TRBD1. Per the germline V gene, CDR1 is SQVTM and CDR2 is ANQGSEA. The CDR3 has 13 residues. J lost 3 bases, V lost 7 bases, and 4 bases had no gene match. The CDR3 bases that were read are TGCAGCGCCCGGGACAGGGACAATCAGCCC. Translation gives CSARDRDNQP. The entire CDR3 protein reads CSARDRDNQPQHF.

This clone has a count of ten or more. The CDR3 goes on 3 residues after the read ends, and that part is filled in from the germline J gene. This chain links TRBV5-1 with TRBJ1-2; 7 nucleotides agree with TRBD1. Trimming removed 4 bases from V and 4 bases from J; junction bases left unmatched: 7. Germline V gives CDR1 SGHRS, CDR2 YFSETQ. The CDR3 totals 14 residues. CDR3 DNA, as far as it was read: TGCGCCAGCAGCCCCGTACAGGGGACCTATGGC. It specifies CASSPVQGTYG. In full, the CDR3 is CASSPVQGTYGYTF.

Points on this clone: The missing CDR3 end, 3 residues past where the read stops, is filled in from the germline J gene. This chain uses TRBV18 with TRBJ2-7, with D maybe TRBD2 (6 bases). The CDR3 is 14 residues long. V shed 3 bases and J shed 5 bases, with 14 bases lying between them. Germline assignment: CDR1 KGHSH and CDR2 LQKENI. The part of the CDR3 DNA that was read is TGTGCCAGCTCACCCGGGGCGGGGTTCAACGAG. The encoded protein is CASSPGAGFNE. The full CDR3 reads CASSPGAGFNEQYF.